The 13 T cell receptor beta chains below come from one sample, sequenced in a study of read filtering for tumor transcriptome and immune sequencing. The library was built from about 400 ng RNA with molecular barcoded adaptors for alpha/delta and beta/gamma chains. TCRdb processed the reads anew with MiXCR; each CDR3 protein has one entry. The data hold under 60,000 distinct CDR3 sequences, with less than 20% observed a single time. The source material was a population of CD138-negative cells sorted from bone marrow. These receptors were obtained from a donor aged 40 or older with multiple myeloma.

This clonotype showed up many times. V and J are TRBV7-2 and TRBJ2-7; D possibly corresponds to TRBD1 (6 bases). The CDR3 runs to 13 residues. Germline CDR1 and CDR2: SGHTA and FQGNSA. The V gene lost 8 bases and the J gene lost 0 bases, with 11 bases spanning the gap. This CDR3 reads CASSRDISYEQYF. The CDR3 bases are TGTGCCAGCTCCCGGGACATCTCCTACGAGCAGTACTTC.

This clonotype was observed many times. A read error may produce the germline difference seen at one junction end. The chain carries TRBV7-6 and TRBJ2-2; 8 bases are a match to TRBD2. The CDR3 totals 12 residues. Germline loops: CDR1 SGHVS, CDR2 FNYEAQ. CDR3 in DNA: TGTGCCAGCAGCCTAGCGGGCGGGGAGCTGTTTTTT. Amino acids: CASSLAGGELFF.

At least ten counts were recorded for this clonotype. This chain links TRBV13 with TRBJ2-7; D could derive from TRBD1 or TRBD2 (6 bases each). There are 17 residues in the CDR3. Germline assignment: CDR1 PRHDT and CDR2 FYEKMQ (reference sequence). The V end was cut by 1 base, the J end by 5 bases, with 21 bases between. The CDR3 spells CASSLDSFRGQGNEQYF. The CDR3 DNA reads TGTGCCAGCAGCTTAGACTCATTCCGGGGGCAGGGAAACGAGCAGTACTTC. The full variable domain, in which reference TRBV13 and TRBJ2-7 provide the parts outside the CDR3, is AAGVIQSPRHLIKEKRETATLKCYPIPRHDTVYWYQQGPGQDPQFLISFYEKMQSDKGSIPDRFSAQQFSDYHSELNMSSLELGDSALYFCASSLDSFRGQGNEQYFGPGTRLTVT.

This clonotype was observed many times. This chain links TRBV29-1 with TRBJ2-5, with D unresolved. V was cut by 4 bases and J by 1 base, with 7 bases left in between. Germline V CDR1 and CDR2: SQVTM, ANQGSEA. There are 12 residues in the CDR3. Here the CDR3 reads CSVGQSQETQYF. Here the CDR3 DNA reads TGCAGCGTTGGGCAGAGCCAAGAGACCCAGTACTTC.

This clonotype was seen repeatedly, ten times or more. The CDR3 DNA follows: TGTGCCAGCAGTCCCCCAGCGGGCGGGCGGGGGGTTGAGCAGTTCTTC. Translated: CASSPPAGGRGVEQFF. The V and J genes are TRBV6-1 and TRBJ2-1; TRBD2 aligns across 8 bases. Germline lookup yields CDR1 MNHNS and CDR2 SASEGT. The CDR3 loop spans 16 amino acids. The V gene end was trimmed by 5 bases and the J gene end by 9 bases; junction bases not matched to a gene: 15.

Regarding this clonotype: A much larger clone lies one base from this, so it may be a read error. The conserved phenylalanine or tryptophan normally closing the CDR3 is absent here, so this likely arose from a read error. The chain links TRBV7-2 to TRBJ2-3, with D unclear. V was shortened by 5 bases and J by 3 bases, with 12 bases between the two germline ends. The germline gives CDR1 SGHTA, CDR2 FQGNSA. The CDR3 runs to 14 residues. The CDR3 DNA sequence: TGTGCCAGCAGCCCGGCGGTCTATACAGATACGCAGTATCTT. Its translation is CASSPAVYTDTQYL.

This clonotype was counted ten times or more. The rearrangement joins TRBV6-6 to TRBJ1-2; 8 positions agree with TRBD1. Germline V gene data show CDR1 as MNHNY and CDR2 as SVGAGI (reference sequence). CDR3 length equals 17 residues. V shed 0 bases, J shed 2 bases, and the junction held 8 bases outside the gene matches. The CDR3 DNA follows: TGTGCCAGCAGTTACTCGACTTTTACAGGGGGGAACTATGGCTACACCTTC. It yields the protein CASSYSTFTGGNYGYTF.

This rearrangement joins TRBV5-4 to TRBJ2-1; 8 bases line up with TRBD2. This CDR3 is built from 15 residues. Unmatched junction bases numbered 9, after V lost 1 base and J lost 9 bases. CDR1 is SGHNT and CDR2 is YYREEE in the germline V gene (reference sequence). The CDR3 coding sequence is TGTGCCAGCAGCTTGTCGGGAGGGCGTTCTGGTGAGCAGTTCTTC. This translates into CASSLSGGRSGEQFF.

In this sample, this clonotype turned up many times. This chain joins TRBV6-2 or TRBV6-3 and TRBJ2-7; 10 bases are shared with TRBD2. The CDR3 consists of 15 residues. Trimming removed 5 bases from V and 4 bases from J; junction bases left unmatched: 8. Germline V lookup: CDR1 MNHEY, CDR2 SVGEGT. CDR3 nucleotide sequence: TGTGCCAGCAGTGAACCGGGACTAGCGTTATACGAGCAGTACTTC. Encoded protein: CASSEPGLALYEQYF.

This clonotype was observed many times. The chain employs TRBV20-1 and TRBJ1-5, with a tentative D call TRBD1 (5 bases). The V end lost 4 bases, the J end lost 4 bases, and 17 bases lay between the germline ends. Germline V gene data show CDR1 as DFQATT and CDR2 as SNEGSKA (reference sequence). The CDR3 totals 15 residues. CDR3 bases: TGCAGTGCTAAACGACTTCGACAGAGTAATCAGCCCCAGCATTTT. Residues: CSAKRLRQSNQPQHF.

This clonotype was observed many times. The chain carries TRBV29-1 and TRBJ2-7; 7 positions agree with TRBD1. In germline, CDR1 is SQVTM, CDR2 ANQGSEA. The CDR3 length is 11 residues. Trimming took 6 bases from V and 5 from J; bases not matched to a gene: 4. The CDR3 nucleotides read TGCAGCGTGACAGGGATCCACGAGCAGTACTTC. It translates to CSVTGIHEQYF.

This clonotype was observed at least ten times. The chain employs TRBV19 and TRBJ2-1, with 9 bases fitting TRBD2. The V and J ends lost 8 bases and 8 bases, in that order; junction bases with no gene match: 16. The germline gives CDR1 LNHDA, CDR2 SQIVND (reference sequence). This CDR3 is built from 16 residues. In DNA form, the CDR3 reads TGTGCCAGTCGGAAAGAGGCGGGAGGGCCGGGTTATGAGCAGTTCTTC. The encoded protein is CASRKEAGGPGYEQFF.

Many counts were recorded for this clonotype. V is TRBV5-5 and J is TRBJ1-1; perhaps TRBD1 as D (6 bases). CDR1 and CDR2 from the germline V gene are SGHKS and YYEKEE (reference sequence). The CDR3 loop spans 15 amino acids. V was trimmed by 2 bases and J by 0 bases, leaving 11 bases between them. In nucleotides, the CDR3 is TGTGCCAGCAGCTTCTTTGGGGGCATGAACACTGAAGCTTTCTTT. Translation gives CASSFFGGMNTEAFF.